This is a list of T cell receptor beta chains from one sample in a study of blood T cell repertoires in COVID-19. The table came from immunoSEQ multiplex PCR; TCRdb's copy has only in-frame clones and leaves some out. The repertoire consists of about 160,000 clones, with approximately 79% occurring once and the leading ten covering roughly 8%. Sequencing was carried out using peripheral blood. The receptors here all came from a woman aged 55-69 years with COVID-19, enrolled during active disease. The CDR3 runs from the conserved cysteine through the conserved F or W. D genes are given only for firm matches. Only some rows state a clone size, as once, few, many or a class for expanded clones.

CDR3 protein: CASSQVTGNYGYTF
CDR3 DNA: TGCGCCAGCAGCCAAGTAACAGGGAACTATGGCTACACCTTC
V gene: TRBV4-1
D gene: -
J gene: TRBJ1-2
CDR3 length: 14
clone size: -

CDR3 protein: CASSPLRGYTF
CDR3 DNA: TGTGCCAGCAGCCCCCTTCGGGGCTACACCTTC
V gene: TRBV7-2
D gene: -
J gene: TRBJ1-2
CDR3 length: 11
clone size: -

CDR3 protein: CASSSPGLAGGELFF
CDR3 DNA: TGTGCCAGCAGTTCGCCGGGACTGGCTGGCGGGGAGCTGTTTTTT
V gene: TRBV28
D gene: -
J gene: TRBJ2-2
CDR3 length: 15
clone size: -

CDR3 protein: CASRREQSSGNTIYF
CDR3 DNA: TGTGCCAGCAGGAGGGAACAGAGCTCTGGAAACACCATATATTTT
V gene: TRBV2
D gene: -
J gene: TRBJ1-3
CDR3 length: 15
clone size: -

CDR3 protein: CASSLVRSREGETQYF
CDR3 DNA: TGTGCCAGCAGCTTAGTTCGGAGCAGGGAGGGAGAGACCCAGTACTTC
V gene: TRBV7-6
D gene: TRBD2
J gene: TRBJ2-5
CDR3 length: 16
clone size: few

CDR3 protein: CASSPPQMARGGAKNIQYF
CDR3 DNA: TGTGCCAGCTCACCACCCCAGATGGCGCGAGGAGGGGCCAAAAACATTCAGTACTTC
V gene: TRBV18
D gene: -
J gene: TRBJ2-4
CDR3 length: 19
clone size: -

CDR3 protein: CASSLVGREGLAGELFF
CDR3 DNA: TGCGCCAGCAGCTTGGTAGGGCGGGAGGGCCTCGCCGGGGAGCTGTTTTTT
V gene: TRBV5-1
D gene: TRBD2
J gene: TRBJ2-2
CDR3 length: 17
clone size: -

CDR3 protein: CASNRPGQGATEAFF
CDR3 DNA: TGTGCCAGCAACAGACCGGGACAGGGGGCCACTGAAGCTTTCTTT
V gene: TRBV6-6
D gene: TRBD1
J gene: TRBJ1-1
CDR3 length: 15
clone size: -

CDR3 protein: CSVSTGGTIYEQYF
CDR3 DNA: TGCAGCGTTTCAACAGGGGGAACTATATACGAGCAGTACTTC
V gene: TRBV29-1
D gene: TRBD1
J gene: TRBJ2-7
CDR3 length: 14
clone size: -

CDR3 protein: CASRGTSRADTQYF
CDR3 DNA: TGCGCCAGCAGGGGGACTAGTCGGGCAGATACGCAGTATTTT
V gene: TRBV10-2
D gene: TRBD2
J gene: TRBJ2-3
CDR3 length: 14
clone size: -

CDR3 protein: CASSLEGQGPQHF
CDR3 DNA: TGTGCCAGCAGCTTGGAGGGACAGGGGCCCCAGCATTTT
V gene: TRBV5-5
D gene: TRBD1
J gene: TRBJ1-5
CDR3 length: 13
clone size: few

CDR3 protein: CASGLVTDGVRGASYNEQFF
CDR3 DNA: TGTGCTAGTGGTTTGGTCACCGATGGAGTCAGGGGGGCGTCCTACAATGAGCAGTTCTTC
V gene: TRBV12-5
D gene: -
J gene: TRBJ2-1
CDR3 length: 20
clone size: -

CDR3 protein: CASSLAGGKSTYEQYF
CDR3 DNA: TGTGCCAGCAGCTTAGCGGGGGGGAAGTCGACCTACGAGCAGTACTTC
V gene: TRBV11-1
D gene: TRBD2
J gene: TRBJ2-7
CDR3 length: 16
clone size: once

CDR3 protein: CASSLGPAYEQYF
CDR3 DNA: TGTGCCAGCAGCTTAGGTCCGGCCTACGAGCAGTACTTC
V gene: TRBV11-2
D gene: -
J gene: TRBJ2-7
CDR3 length: 13
clone size: -

CDR3 protein: CASSIDRGTGNSNQPQHF
CDR3 DNA: TGTGCCAGTAGTATAGATCGGGGGACAGGCAATAGCAATCAGCCCCAGCATTTT
V gene: TRBV19
D gene: TRBD1
J gene: TRBJ1-5
CDR3 length: 18
clone size: -

CDR3 protein: CASSSNLQRQETQYF
CDR3 DNA: TGTGCCAGCAGCTCAAACCTACAGAGACAAGAGACCCAGTACTTC
V gene: TRBV5-6
D gene: -
J gene: TRBJ2-5
CDR3 length: 15
clone size: -

CDR3 protein: CASSLRFVRPLSYEQYF
CDR3 DNA: TGCGCCAGCAGCCTCCGGTTCGTGAGGCCTCTCTCCTACGAGCAGTACTTC
V gene: TRBV5-1
D gene: -
J gene: TRBJ2-7
CDR3 length: 17
clone size: -

CDR3 protein: CASSHFLVANYGYTF
CDR3 DNA: TGTGCCAGTAGTCACTTCTTGGTAGCTAACTATGGCTACACCTTC
V gene: TRBV19
D gene: -
J gene: TRBJ1-2
CDR3 length: 15
clone size: -

CDR3 protein: CATRGREYNEQFF
CDR3 DNA: TGTGCCACCAGGGGGAGGGAATACAATGAGCAGTTCTTC
V gene: TRBV6-1
D gene: -
J gene: TRBJ2-1
CDR3 length: 13
clone size: -

CDR3 protein: CASSLALSGSSYNEQFF
CDR3 DNA: TGTGCCAGCAGCTTAGCCCTCAGCGGGAGCTCCTACAATGAGCAGTTCTTC
V gene: TRBV7-2
D gene: TRBD2
J gene: TRBJ2-1
CDR3 length: 17
clone size: -

CDR3 protein: CASSPGTSGNGYEQYF
CDR3 DNA: TGCGCCAGCAGCCCAGGGACTAGCGGGAATGGCTACGAGCAGTACTTC
V gene: TRBV4-3
D gene: TRBD2
J gene: TRBJ2-7
CDR3 length: 16
clone size: few

CDR3 protein: CASSEAVIGDNEQFF
CDR3 DNA: TGCGCCAGCAGTGAAGCCGTAATAGGGGACAATGAGCAGTTCTTC
V gene: TRBV10-1
D gene: -
J gene: TRBJ2-1
CDR3 length: 15
clone size: -

CDR3 protein: CAISENRAENSPLHF
CDR3 DNA: TGTGCCATCAGCGAAAACAGGGCAGAGAATTCACCCCTCCACTTT
V gene: TRBV10-3
D gene: -
J gene: TRBJ1-6
CDR3 length: 15
clone size: -

CDR3 protein: CASNPGSGTGNEKLFF
CDR3 DNA: TGTGCCAGTAACCCAGGATCCGGGACAGGGAATGAAAAACTGTTTTTT
V gene: TRBV19
D gene: TRBD1
J gene: TRBJ1-4
CDR3 length: 16
clone size: -

CDR3 protein: CASSLDPPDEAFF
CDR3 DNA: TGTGCCAGCAGCCTAGATCCGCCGGATGAAGCTTTCTTT
V gene: TRBV5-4
D gene: -
J gene: TRBJ1-1
CDR3 length: 13
clone size: few

CDR3 protein: CASKQGGNTIYF
CDR3 DNA: TGTGCCAGCAAACAGGGGGGAAACACCATATATTTT
V gene: TRBV2
D gene: TRBD1
J gene: TRBJ1-3
CDR3 length: 12
clone size: -

CDR3 protein: CASSLGTAFNTEAFF
CDR3 DNA: TGTGCCAGCAGCTTGGGGACAGCGTTTAACACTGAAGCTTTCTTT
V gene: TRBV7-6
D gene: TRBD1
J gene: TRBJ1-1
CDR3 length: 15
clone size: -

CDR3 protein: CSVGGRGETQYF
CDR3 DNA: TGCAGCGTTGGGGGTCGGGGGGAGACCCAGTACTTC
V gene: TRBV29-1
D gene: -
J gene: TRBJ2-5
CDR3 length: 12
clone size: -

CDR3 protein: CASTPDRVAGNTIYF
CDR3 DNA: TGTGCCAGCACCCCGGACAGGGTGGCTGGAAACACCATATATTTT
V gene: TRBV6-6
D gene: TRBD1
J gene: TRBJ1-3
CDR3 length: 15
clone size: -

CDR3 protein: CASSPTPGLVSSNEQFF
CDR3 DNA: TGTGCCAGCAGCCCCACTCCGGGACTAGTATCCTCCAATGAGCAGTTCTTC
V gene: TRBV2
D gene: TRBD2
J gene: TRBJ2-1
CDR3 length: 17
clone size: -

CDR3 protein: CASSHNSAGVLKNIQYF
CDR3 DNA: TGTGCCAGCAGCCATAACTCGGCAGGGGTGCTTAAAAACATTCAGTACTTC
V gene: TRBV14
D gene: -
J gene: TRBJ2-4
CDR3 length: 17
clone size: -

CDR3 protein: CASSVGGVLALETQYF
CDR3 DNA: TGTGCCAGCAGCGTAGGAGGCGTACTAGCTTTGGAGACCCAGTACTTC
V gene: TRBV9
D gene: -
J gene: TRBJ2-5
CDR3 length: 16
clone size: -

CDR3 protein: CSAWDRGQPQHF
CDR3 DNA: TGCAGCGCCTGGGACAGGGGACAGCCCCAGCATTTT
V gene: TRBV29-1
D gene: TRBD1
J gene: TRBJ1-5
CDR3 length: 12
clone size: -

CDR3 protein: CASSMHGGDLKSGYTF
CDR3 DNA: TGTGCCAGTAGTATGCATGGGGGGGACTTAAAGTCTGGCTACACCTTC
V gene: TRBV19
D gene: -
J gene: TRBJ1-2
CDR3 length: 16
clone size: once

CDR3 protein: CASSLLAGYQETQYF
CDR3 DNA: TGTGCCAGCAGCCTTCTAGCGGGTTACCAAGAGACCCAGTACTTC
V gene: TRBV12-1
D gene: -
J gene: TRBJ2-5
CDR3 length: 15
clone size: -

CDR3 protein: CASSSNYIGNEQFF
CDR3 DNA: TGTGCCAGCAGTTCCAACTATATTGGCAATGAGCAGTTCTTC
V gene: TRBV27
D gene: -
J gene: TRBJ2-1
CDR3 length: 14
clone size: -

CDR3 protein: CASSPAGFGTEAFF
CDR3 DNA: TGTGCCAGCAGCCCCGCGGGTTTTGGCACTGAAGCTTTCTTT
V gene: TRBV9
D gene: -
J gene: TRBJ1-1
CDR3 length: 14
clone size: -

CDR3 protein: CASNRQGDNKSPLHF
CDR3 DNA: TGTGCCAGCAATCGACAGGGCGATAATAAGTCACCCCTCCACTTT
V gene: TRBV27
D gene: TRBD1
J gene: TRBJ1-6
CDR3 length: 15
clone size: few

CDR3 protein: CASSGQGAPSQHF
CDR3 DNA: TGTGCCAGCAGCGGTCAGGGGGCCCCCTCCCAGCATTTT
V gene: TRBV2
D gene: TRBD1
J gene: TRBJ1-5
CDR3 length: 13
clone size: few

CDR3 protein: CASSEGRTEAFF
CDR3 DNA: TGTGCCAGCAGTGAAGGGAGGACTGAAGCTTTCTTT
V gene: TRBV2
D gene: -
J gene: TRBJ1-1
CDR3 length: 12
clone size: -

CDR3 protein: CASQRTAVSNQPQHF
CDR3 DNA: TGTGCCAGTCAGCGGACAGCAGTTAGCAATCAGCCCCAGCATTTT
V gene: TRBV19
D gene: -
J gene: TRBJ1-5
CDR3 length: 15
clone size: -

CDR3 protein: CATSDASGMSETQYF
CDR3 DNA: TGTGCCACCAGTGATGCTAGCGGGATGTCGGAGACCCAGTACTTC
V gene: TRBV24-1
D gene: TRBD2
J gene: TRBJ2-5
CDR3 length: 15
clone size: -

CDR3 protein: CASSPPPGGANGYTF
CDR3 DNA: TGTGCCAGCAGTCCCCCTCCGGGGGGCGCGAATGGCTACACCTTC
V gene: TRBV6-6
D gene: -
J gene: TRBJ1-2
CDR3 length: 15
clone size: -

CDR3 protein: CASSLEGTPEFEQFF
CDR3 DNA: TGTGCCAGCAGCTTAGAAGGGACACCCGAATTCGAGCAGTTCTTC
V gene: TRBV13
D gene: -
J gene: TRBJ2-1
CDR3 length: 15
clone size: -

CDR3 protein: CASSSGHGYTF
CDR3 DNA: TGTGCCAGCAGTTCGGGTCATGGCTACACCTTC
V gene: TRBV6-5
D gene: -
J gene: TRBJ1-2
CDR3 length: 11
clone size: once

CDR3 protein: CASSHLGQGAKGSEAFF
CDR3 DNA: TGTGCCAGCAGCCACCTTGGACAGGGGGCGAAGGGCTCTGAAGCTTTCTTT
V gene: TRBV4-2
D gene: TRBD1
J gene: TRBJ1-1
CDR3 length: 17
clone size: few

CDR3 protein: CASSTRPGQGGNQPQHF
CDR3 DNA: TGTGCCAGTAGTACAAGGCCTGGACAGGGGGGGAATCAGCCCCAGCATTTT
V gene: TRBV19
D gene: TRBD1
J gene: TRBJ1-5
CDR3 length: 17
clone size: -

CDR3 protein: CASSLGDNQPQHF
CDR3 DNA: TGCGCCAGCAGCTTGGGGGACAATCAACCCCAGCATTTT
V gene: TRBV5-1
D gene: -
J gene: TRBJ1-5
CDR3 length: 13
clone size: -

CDR3 protein: CASSHPAGEGYEQYF
CDR3 DNA: TGTGCCAGCAGCCACCCCGCCGGTGAGGGATACGAGCAGTACTTC
V gene: TRBV5-4
D gene: -
J gene: TRBJ2-7
CDR3 length: 15
clone size: -

CDR3 protein: CASRRLAGDNEQFF
CDR3 DNA: TGTGCCAGCAGGCGACTAGCGGGAGACAATGAGCAGTTCTTC
V gene: TRBV27
D gene: TRBD2
J gene: TRBJ2-1
CDR3 length: 14
clone size: -

CDR3 protein: CASSSHLRGGLGSYNEQFF
CDR3 DNA: TGTGCCAGCAGCTCACACTTACGGGGGGGCCTAGGTTCCTACAATGAGCAGTTCTTC
V gene: TRBV5-6
D gene: TRBD2
J gene: TRBJ2-1
CDR3 length: 19
clone size: few

CDR3 protein: CASSLTGDSPLHF
CDR3 DNA: TGTGCCAGCAGCCTGACGGGGGATTCACCCCTCCACTTT
V gene: TRBV9
D gene: -
J gene: TRBJ1-6
CDR3 length: 13
clone size: -

CDR3 protein: CASSPRDGGYTEAFF
CDR3 DNA: TGTGCCAGCAGTCCTAGGGACGGGGGGTACACTGAAGCTTTCTTT
V gene: TRBV28
D gene: -
J gene: TRBJ1-1
CDR3 length: 15
clone size: -

CDR3 protein: CASSISGGAAHTQYF
CDR3 DNA: TGTGCCAGCAGCATAAGCGGGGGGGCCGCCCATACGCAGTATTTT
V gene: TRBV9
D gene: TRBD2
J gene: TRBJ2-3
CDR3 length: 15
clone size: -

CDR3 protein: CSVALMNTEAFF
CDR3 DNA: TGCAGCGTTGCCCTAATGAACACTGAAGCTTTCTTT
V gene: TRBV29-1
D gene: -
J gene: TRBJ1-1
CDR3 length: 12
clone size: -

CDR3 protein: CASSTLGVAGDQPQHF
CDR3 DNA: TGTGCCAGCAGCACCCTGGGGGTGGCGGGAGATCAGCCCCAGCATTTT
V gene: TRBV7-9
D gene: -
J gene: TRBJ1-5
CDR3 length: 16
clone size: -

CDR3 protein: CASSRGTGWGQPQHF
CDR3 DNA: TGTGCCAGCAGCCGGGGGACAGGGTGGGGTCAGCCCCAGCATTTT
V gene: TRBV13
D gene: TRBD1
J gene: TRBJ1-5
CDR3 length: 15
clone size: few